These 24 T cell receptor beta chains came from one sample sequenced in a study of prognosis after radiotherapy for stage I lung cancer. Amplification of the TCR beta CDR3 (from genomic DNA) was done by two-round multiplex PCR. First-round PCR employed TRBV- and TRBJ-specific primers for each gene. In TCRdb, the multiplex PCR reads were re-called with MiXCR into one record per CDR3 protein. The sample has around 56,000 distinct CDR3 sequences; 26% are singletons. The sequencing used PBMCs, collected before or after stereotactic body radiation therapy (not recorded which). These receptors all stem from a donor over 45 with non-small cell lung cancer.

This clonotype was seen ten or more times. The chain couples TRBV18 to TRBJ1-4; D gene uncertain. Trimming took off 4 bases at V and 5 bases at J, with 11 bases between the two ends. The CDR3 contains 14 residues. Germline V gene sequence: CDR1 KGHSH, CDR2 LQKENI. CDR3 DNA sequence: TGTGCCAGCTCACGGCTGGACCAGAATGAAAAACTGTTTTTT. Residues: CASSRLDQNEKLFF.

This clonotype showed up many times. This rearrangement joins TRBV7-3 to TRBJ1-4; D perhaps matches TRBD1 (6 bases). The CDR3 contains 15 residues. Trimming pared 5 bases from V and 8 bases from J, leaving 18 bases between. Germline CDR1 SGHTA, CDR2 FQGTGA. The CDR3 protein is CASSETGALGEKLFF. The CDR3 DNA sequence: TGTGCCAGCAGCGAAACGGGGGCCTTGGGCGAAAAACTGTTTTTT.

This clonotype was picked up many times. This sequence joins TRBV9 and TRBJ2-5; D uncertain. The CDR3 has 15 amino acids. Deletions cut 0 bases from V and 4 bases from J, with 13 bases between. CDR1 and CDR2 (germline): SGDLS, YYNGEE. CDR3 nucleotides: TGTGCCAGCAGCGTAGGTAACAGCAAGGGAGAGACCCAGTACTTC. Its translation: CASSVGNSKGETQYF. Combining the CDR3 with reference TRBV9 and TRBJ2-5 gives the whole variable domain DSGVTQTPKHLITATGQRVTLRCSPRSGDLSVYWYQQSLDQGLQFLIQYYNGEERAKGNILERFSAQQFPDLHSELNLSSLELGDSALYFCASSVGNSKGETQYFGPGTRLLVL.

The chain uses TRBV6-1 and TRBJ2-7; 10 nucleotides align to TRBD2. V shed 5 bases, J shed 4 bases, and the junction held 5 bases outside the gene matches. Germline CDR1 is MNHNS and CDR2 is SASEGT. This CDR3 region has 14 residues. The CDR3, as DNA: TGTGCCAGCAGTAGGGGACTAGCGTGGTACGAGCAGTACTTC. Protein: CASSRGLAWYEQYF.

By share, this clonotype counts as large. J is TRBJ1-3 and V is TRBV10-3; no clear D gene. The CDR3 covers 14 residues. V lost 6 bases to trimming and J lost 0 bases, with 9 bases between them. CDR1 and CDR2 from the germline V gene are ENHRY and SYGVKD. The CDR3 spells CAIRNADSGNTIYF. The CDR3 coding sequence is TGTGCCATCAGGAACGCTGACTCTGGAAACACCATATATTTT.

This clonotype was observed at least ten times. The CDR3 DNA reads as TGCAGTGCCCCCATGACTAGCGGGGTTGGGACCCAGTACTTC. Its translation: CSAPMTSGVGTQYF. This sequence joins TRBV20-1 and TRBJ2-5; 11 bases agree with TRBD2. The CDR3 runs 14 residues. J lost 7 bases, V lost 6 bases, and 10 bases had no gene match. The V gene's germline CDR1 is DFQATT and CDR2 SNEGSKA (reference sequence).

This clonotype was counted many times. The rearrangement joins TRBV18 to TRBJ1-3; D uncertain. V was trimmed by 3 bases and J by 0 bases, leaving 3 bases between them. Germline V lookup: CDR1 KGHSH, CDR2 LQKENI. This CDR3 has 13 residues. The CDR3 nucleotides are TGTGCCAGCTCACCCCGCTCTGGAAACACCATATATTTT. It specifies CASSPRSGNTIYF.

This clonotype was counted ten times or more. V usage is TRBV19 and J usage is TRBJ2-6; perhaps D is TRBD1 or TRBD2 (5 bases each). Per the germline V gene, CDR1 is LNHDA and CDR2 is SQIVND (reference sequence). The CDR3 consists of 16 residues. The V and J ends lost 8 bases and 2 bases respectively, with 16 bases between them. CDR3 region: CASFGRWGTGANVLTF. CDR3 DNA sequence: TGTGCCAGTTTCGGACGGTGGGGGACTGGGGCCAACGTCCTGACTTTC.

The table lists this clonotype with many counts. The CDR3 DNA reads as TGTGCCAGCAGTGAAGCGCTATTAGCGATGTCCTACAATGAGCAGTTCTTC. Residues: CASSEALLAMSYNEQFF. The V and J genes are TRBV6-4 and TRBJ2-1; possible D gene TRBD2, 5 bases. With 3 bases removed from V and 1 base from J, the gap between germline ends came to 16 bases. The CDR3 totals 17 residues. Germline V gene sequence: CDR1 MRHNA, CDR2 SNTAGT.

This clonotype has a handful of counts. Given a much more abundant clone one base away, this may be a read error. This sequence joins TRBV7-9 and TRBJ2-1; D is perhaps TRBD1 (7 bases). The V gene lost 1 base and the J gene lost 8 bases, with 21 bases spanning the gap. The CDR3 sequence is 17 residues long. Germline CDR1 SEHNR, CDR2 FQNEAQ (reference sequence). CDR3 region: CASSLGSRGAFQDEQFF. The CDR3 nucleotides read TGTGCCAGCAGCTTAGGTAGCAGGGGGGCCTTTCAGGATGAGCAGTTCTTC.

This clonotype was counted at least ten times. The rearrangement uses TRBV20-1 and TRBJ2-7; either TRBD1 or TRBD2 may fit D (5 bases each). The CDR3 contains 13 residues. The V gene's germline CDR1 is DFQATT and CDR2 SNEGSKA (reference sequence). Deletions cut 6 bases from V and 3 bases from J, with 15 bases between. The CDR3 is CSAPMGVNYEQYF. The CDR3 DNA sequence: TGCAGTGCCCCAATGGGGGTGAACTACGAGCAGTACTTC.

In the case of this clonotype: At one boundary the junction diverges from the germline segment, which might be a read error. The chain carries TRBV5-1 and TRBJ2-3; 10 bases match TRBD1. There are 16 residues in the CDR3. Per germline, CDR1 SGHRS and CDR2 YFSETQ. The CDR3 DNA follows: TGCGCCAGCAGCTTTGACAGGGGGCGCAACACATATACGCAGTATTTT. Translation: CASSFDRGRNTYTQYF. Filled out from reference TRBV5-1 and TRBJ2-3, the complete variable domain reads KAGVTQTPRYLIKTRGQQVTLSCSPISGHRSVSWYQQTPGQGLQFLFEYFSETQRNKGNFPGRFSGRQFSNSRSEMNVSTLELGDSALYLCASSFDRGRNTYTQYFGPGTRLTVL.

The chain couples TRBV3-1 to TRBJ2-5; D is ambiguous. Germline V gives CDR1 LGHDT, CDR2 YNNKEL (reference sequence). Trimming removed 3 bases from V and 4 bases from J, with 6 bases in between. The CDR3 length is 12 residues. The DNA for the CDR3 is TGTGCCAGCAGCCAGCATAGAGAGACCCAGTACTTC. Translation: CASSQHRETQYF.

This clonotype ranks as large (0.1 to 1%). The gene calls are TRBV7-8 and TRBJ1-6; TRBD1 aligns across 7 bases. This CDR3 contains 17 residues. V lost 1 base to trimming and J lost 9 bases; unmatched junction nucleotides: 12. CDR1 is SGHVS, CDR2 FQNEAQ, per germline. CDR3 residues: CASSLEGLGQTISPLHF. CDR3 nucleotide sequence: TGTGCCAGCAGCTTAGAAGGGTTGGGACAGACGATTTCACCCCTCCACTTT.

This clonotype was counted at least ten times. The V call is TRBV30, the J call TRBJ2-7; 7 nucleotides agree with TRBD2. The CDR3 loop spans 12 amino acids. Germline-derived CDR1 and CDR2 are GTSNPN and SVGIG (reference sequence). Unmatched junction bases numbered 1, after V lost 5 bases and J lost 0 bases. The CDR3 spells CAWGGGSYEQYF. The CDR3 DNA reads TGTGCCTGGGGGGGGGGCTCCTACGAGCAGTACTTC.

This clonotype was seen repeatedly, ten times or more. The CDR3 bases are TGTGCCAGTAGTACGTACGCCGGAGAAGGGAATGAGCAGTTCTTC. It yields the protein CASSTYAGEGNEQFF. This chain uses TRBV19 with TRBJ2-1; D ambiguous. Germline assignment: CDR1 LNHDA and CDR2 SQIVND (reference sequence). Deletions cut 4 bases from V and 7 bases from J, with 17 bases between. This CDR3 region has 15 residues.

In its sample, this clonotype was seen many times. V usage is TRBV20-1 and J usage is TRBJ1-5; no definite D call. The CDR3 is 16 amino acids. The V end lost 2 bases, the J end lost 0 bases, and 14 bases lay between the germline ends. In germline, CDR1 is DFQATT, CDR2 SNEGSKA (reference sequence). The CDR3 reads CSARLFLQGSNQPQHF. DNA for the CDR3: TGCAGTGCTAGACTGTTCCTCCAAGGTAGCAATCAGCCCCAGCATTTT.

This clonotype was found a few times. The V and J genes are TRBV9 and TRBJ2-1, with no clear D. Germline V lookup: CDR1 SGDLS, CDR2 YYNGEE. The CDR3 has 13 amino acids. V dropped 0 bases and J dropped 5 bases, with 6 bases sitting between them. Written as DNA, the CDR3 is TGTGCCAGCAGCGTAGGGTCAAACAATGAGCAGTTCTTC. As protein: CASSVGSNNEQFF.

This clonotype has at least ten counts. The chain couples TRBV7-9 to TRBJ2-3, with D maybe TRBD2 (6 bases). The CDR3 has 15 residues. From germline, CDR1 is SEHNR and CDR2 FQNEAQ (reference sequence). The V and J ends lost 7 bases and 2 bases respectively, with 16 bases between them. The CDR3: CASTPSGENTDTQYF. CDR3 bases: TGTGCCAGCACCCCCTCGGGGGAGAACACAGATACGCAGTATTTT.

Comments on this clonotype: Being one base from a much bigger clone, this may be a read error. The chain is built from TRBV20-1 and TRBJ2-7; a weak D match, TRBD1 (5 bases). Germline loops: CDR1 DFQATT, CDR2 SNEGSKA (reference sequence). This CDR3 has 16 residues. Trimming removed 0 bases from V and 2 bases from J, with 17 bases in between. CDR3 residues: CSAREKGLVFPYEQYF. CDR3 sequence (DNA): TGCAGTGCTAGAGAAAAGGGGCTAGTGTTTCCCTACGAGCAGTACTTC.

This chain joins TRBV29-1 and TRBJ1-1; 7 nucleotides align to TRBD1. Germline-derived CDR1 and CDR2 are SQVTM and ANQGSEA. The CDR3 runs to 13 residues. The ends lost 8 bases at V and 1 base at J; junction bases unmatched: 7. This chain's CDR3 is CSLRDSWNTEAFF. For the CDR3, the DNA is TGCAGCCTAAGGGACAGCTGGAACACTGAAGCTTTCTTT. Full variable domain (rest looked up from reference TRBV29-1 and TRBJ1-1): SAVISQKPSRDICQRGTSLTIQCQVDSQVTMMFWYRQQPGQSLTLIATANQGSEATYESGFVIDKFPISRPNLTFSTLTVSNMSPEDSSIYLCSLRDSWNTEAFFGQGTRLTVV.

This clonotype was detected many times. CDR3 sequence reads: CASSLEDYGYTF. The CDR3, as DNA: TGCGCCAGCAGCTTGGAAGACTATGGCTACACCTTC. This chain connects TRBV5-1 to TRBJ1-2; D gene ambiguous. CDR1 and CDR2 (germline): SGHRS, YFSETQ. The CDR3 is 12 amino acids. V lost 0 bases to trimming and J lost 3 bases, with 3 bases between them. The variable domain in full, with the rest retrieved from reference TRBV5-1 and TRBJ1-2, is KAGVTQTPRYLIKTRGQQVTLSCSPISGHRSVSWYQQTPGQGLQFLFEYFSETQRNKGNFPGRFSGRQFSNSRSEMNVSTLELGDSALYLCASSLEDYGYTFGSGTRLTVV.

In this sample, this clonotype turned up many times. V is TRBV5-1 and J is TRBJ2-2; possibly TRBD1 or TRBD2 for D (5 bases each). Trimming pared 0 bases from V and 6 bases from J, leaving 12 bases between. CDR1 and CDR2 from the germline V gene are SGHRS and YFSETQ. The CDR3 length is 15 residues. The CDR3 protein is CASSLDRGASGELFF. CDR3 nucleotides: TGCGCCAGCAGCTTGGATCGAGGGGCATCCGGGGAGCTGTTTTTT.

For this clonotype: Just one base apart from a much larger clone, this may be a read error. V usage is TRBV2 and J usage is TRBJ1-4; D ambiguous. Deletions cut 6 bases from V and 4 bases from J, with 9 bases between. The CDR3 is 13 residues long. CDR1 is SNHLY and CDR2 is FYNNEI in the germline V gene. DNA of the CDR3: TGTGCCAGCAGGACGGGATATAATGAAAAACTGTTTTTT. Amino acids: CASRTGYNEKLFF. The full variable domain, rest sourced from reference TRBV2 and TRBJ1-4, is EPEVTQTPSHQVTQMGQEVILRCVPISNHLYFYWYRQILGQKVEFLVSFYNNEISEKSEIFDDQFSVERPDGSNFTLKIRSTKLEDSAMYFCASRTGYNEKLFFGSGTQLSVL.